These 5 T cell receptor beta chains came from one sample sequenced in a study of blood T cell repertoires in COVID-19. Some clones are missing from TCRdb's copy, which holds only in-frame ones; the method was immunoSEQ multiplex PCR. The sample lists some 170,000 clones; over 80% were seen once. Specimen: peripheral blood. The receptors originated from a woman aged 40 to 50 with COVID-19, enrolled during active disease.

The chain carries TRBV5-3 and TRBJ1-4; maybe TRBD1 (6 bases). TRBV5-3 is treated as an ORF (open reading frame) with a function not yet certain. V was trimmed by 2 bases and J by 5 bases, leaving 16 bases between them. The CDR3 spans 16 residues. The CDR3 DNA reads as TGTGCCAGAAGCTTCGGGGGGCCCGAACCAAATGAAAAACTGTTTTTT. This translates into CARSFGGPEPNEKLFF.

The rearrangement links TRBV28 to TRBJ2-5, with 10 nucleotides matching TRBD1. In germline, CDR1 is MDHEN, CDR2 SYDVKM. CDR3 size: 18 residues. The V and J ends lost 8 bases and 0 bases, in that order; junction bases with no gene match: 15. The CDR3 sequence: CASGSPGQGRSYQETQYF. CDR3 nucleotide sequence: TGTGCCAGCGGAAGCCCGGGACAGGGGCGGAGTTACCAAGAGACCCAGTACTTC. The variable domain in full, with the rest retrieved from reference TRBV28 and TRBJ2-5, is DVKVTQSSRYLVKRTGEKVFLECVQDMDHENMFWYRQDPGLGLRLIYFSYDVKMKEKGDIPEGYSVSREKKERFSLILESASTNQTSMYLCASGSPGQGRSYQETQYFGPGTRLLVL.

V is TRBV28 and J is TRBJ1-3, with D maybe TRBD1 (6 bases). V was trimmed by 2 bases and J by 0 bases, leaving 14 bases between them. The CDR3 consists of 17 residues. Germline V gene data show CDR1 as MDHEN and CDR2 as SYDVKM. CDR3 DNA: TGTGCCAGCAGTTTAATGGGGGCCACTGGCTCTGGAAACACCATATATTTT. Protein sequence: CASSLMGATGSGNTIYF.

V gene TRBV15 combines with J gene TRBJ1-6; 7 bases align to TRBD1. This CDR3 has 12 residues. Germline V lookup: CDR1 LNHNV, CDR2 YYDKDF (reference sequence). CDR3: CATGAGSTPLHF. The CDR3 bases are TGTGCTACAGGGGCAGGTTCTACACCCCTCCACTTT. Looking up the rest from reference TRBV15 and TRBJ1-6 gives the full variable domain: DAMVIQNPRYQVTQFGKPVTLSCSQTLNHNVMYWYQQKSSQAPKLLFHYYDKDFNNEADTPDNFQSRRPNTSFCFLDIRSPGLGDTAMYLCATGAGSTPLHFGNGTRLTVT.

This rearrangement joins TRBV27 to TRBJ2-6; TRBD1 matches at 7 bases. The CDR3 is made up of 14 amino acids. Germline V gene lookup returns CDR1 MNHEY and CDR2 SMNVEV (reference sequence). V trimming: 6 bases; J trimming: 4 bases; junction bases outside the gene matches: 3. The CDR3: CASRQGTGANVLTF. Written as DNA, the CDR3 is TGTGCCAGCAGACAGGGGACCGGGGCCAACGTCCTGACTTTC.